This T cell receptor beta chain was sequenced for a study of shared T cell receptors in the human thymus. Data came from immunoSEQ multiplex PCR; TCRdb stores just in-frame clones and leaves some out. The data show approximately 490,000 clones, 75% to 85% seen once. This same sample was also taken into another study, of human thymus T cells.

Sequenced material: thymocytes. The receptor was derived from a boy younger than two with a congenital heart defect.

The CDR3 protein is CASSLGGSAYEQYF. CDR3 coding DNA: TGTGCCAGCAGTTTGGGCGGGAGCGCCTACGAGCAGTACTTC. The rearrangement joins TRBV27 to TRBJ2-7; 7 nucleotides match TRBD2. This CDR3 region has 14 residues. Germline lookup yields CDR1 MNHEY and CDR2 SMNVEV (reference sequence). Losses at the gene ends were 3 bases for V and 2 bases for J; bases not matched to a gene: 4.